The rows below give T cell receptor beta chains drawn from one sample of a study of blood T cell repertoires in COVID-19. The data were produced by immunoSEQ multiplex PCR, yet TCRdb's version contains in-frame clones alone and is incomplete. The sample yields approximately 170,000 clones, 88% seen once. Sequencing was carried out using PBMCs or T cells enriched from blood (not recorded which). The receptors were gathered from a woman younger than 35 who had recovered from COVID-19. Both conserved end residues are part of each CDR3. The D gene is left open where the match is weak. The size field is filled for only some rows; it gives once, few, many or a size class.

CDR3 protein	CDR3 DNA	clone size	J gene	V gene	D gene
CASSPKKLGLAGGSHEQYF	TGTGCCAGCAGCCCAAAGAAGCTGGGACTAGCGGGGGGCTCTCACGAGCAGTACTTC	-	TRBJ2-7	TRBV5-5	TRBD2
CGSRLAGGLTDEQFF	TGTGGCAGCCGACTAGCGGGAGGGCTTACCGATGAGCAGTTCTTC	-	TRBJ2-1	TRBV27	TRBD2
CASSSTGTGEETQYF	TGCGCCAGCAGCTCCACCGGGACAGGGGAAGAGACCCAGTACTTC	-	TRBJ2-5	TRBV5-1	TRBD1
CASSPNPGGQYEQYF	TGCGCCAGCAGCCCAAACCCGGGGGGCCAGTACGAGCAGTACTTC	few	TRBJ2-7	TRBV4-3	-
CASSFQSGTSYNEQFF	TGTGCCAGCAGTTTCCAAAGCGGGACCTCCTACAATGAGCAGTTCTTC	-	TRBJ2-1	TRBV28	TRBD2
CASSLSAYEQYF	TGTGCCAGCAGCTTGTCCGCCTACGAGCAGTACTTC	-	TRBJ2-7	TRBV5-6	-
CASSLILAGYTGELFF	TGCGCCAGCAGCCTAATACTAGCGGGATACACCGGGGAGCTGTTTTTT	-	TRBJ2-2	TRBV5-1	TRBD2
CASSFGVAEAFF	TGTGCCAGCAGTTTCGGGGTAGCTGAAGCTTTCTTT	-	TRBJ1-1	TRBV28	-
CASRQWGGGEKLFF	TGTGCCAGCCGCCAATGGGGCGGGGGTGAAAAACTGTTTTTT	-	TRBJ1-4	TRBV13	-
CASRGTGDFGYTF	TGTGCCAGCAGGGGGACAGGGGATTTTGGCTACACCTTC	-	TRBJ1-2	TRBV28	TRBD1
CASGPGDTGNQPQHF	TGTGCCAGCGGCCCAGGGGATACGGGCAATCAGCCCCAGCATTTT	-	TRBJ1-5	TRBV6-5	-
CASSYQGYYNEQFF	TGTGCCAGCAGTTACCAGGGGTACTACAATGAGCAGTTCTTC	-	TRBJ2-1	TRBV6-2/TRBV6-3	-
CASSSGQGALDGYTF	TGTGCCAGCAGTTCTGGACAGGGGGCTTTGGATGGCTACACCTTC	-	TRBJ1-2	TRBV28	TRBD1
CASSQEHPGGQGAENTEAFF	TGCGCCAGCAGCCAGGAGCACCCCGGTGGACAGGGGGCGGAGAACACTGAAGCTTTCTTT	-	TRBJ1-1	TRBV4-1	TRBD1
CAWMTGLNTEAFF	TGTGCCTGGATGACAGGGCTAAACACTGAAGCTTTCTTT	-	TRBJ1-1	TRBV30	TRBD1
CASSESPTGELFF	TGTGCCAGCAGCGAGAGTCCAACCGGGGAGCTGTTTTTT	once	TRBJ2-2	TRBV7-9	-
CASSPYGDSRNTEAFF	TGTGCCAGCAGCCCTTATGGAGACAGTCGGAACACTGAAGCTTTCTTT	-	TRBJ1-1	TRBV14	-
CASRTSDLRKFF	TGTGCCAGCAGGACTAGCGATCTTAGGAAGTTCTTC	-	TRBJ2-1	TRBV6-5	TRBD2
CASSRGEVGAEAFF	TGTGCCAGCAGCCGCGGGGAGGTGGGAGCTGAAGCTTTCTTT	-	TRBJ1-1	TRBV7-2	-
CASSLAGTGKLYGYTF	TGTGCCAGCAGCTTAGCCGGAACAGGGAAACTCTATGGCTACACCTTC	-	TRBJ1-2	TRBV11-2	-
CSVNRDSGNTIYF	TGCAGCGTCAACCGGGACTCTGGAAACACCATATATTTT	-	TRBJ1-3	TRBV29-1	-
CAGYRGQRYGYTF	TGTGCCGGGTACAGGGGGCAGCGGTATGGCTACACCTTC	-	TRBJ1-2	TRBV2	TRBD1
CASSQGLAGGSEQFF	TGTGCCAGCAGCCAAGGACTAGCGGGGGGGAGTGAGCAGTTCTTC	-	TRBJ2-1	TRBV14	TRBD2
CASSEETSGSYEQYF	TGTGCCAGCAGTGAAGAGACTAGCGGGTCCTACGAGCAGTACTTC	few	TRBJ2-7	TRBV6-1	TRBD2
CASSPRGRQGQGQPQHF	TGTGCCAGCTCACCACGAGGGCGTCAGGGGCAGGGACAGCCCCAGCATTTT	-	TRBJ1-5	TRBV18	-
CASSYGQPNTEAFF	TGTGCCAGCAGTTACGGACAGCCGAACACTGAAGCTTTCTTT	-	TRBJ1-1	TRBV6-2/TRBV6-3	-
CASSSLSGGAVNEQFF	TGTGCCAGCAGTTCTCTTAGCGGGGGGGCCGTGAATGAGCAGTTCTTC	once	TRBJ2-1	TRBV6-5	TRBD2
CAISESTGGEQFF	TGTGCCATCAGTGAGTCGACAGGGGGTGAGCAGTTCTTC	-	TRBJ2-1	TRBV10-3	TRBD1
CASRIRDSYTEAFF	TGTGCCAGCAGAATCCGGGACAGTTACACTGAAGCTTTCTTT	-	TRBJ1-1	TRBV7-9	TRBD1
CASSLGSGSADTQYF	TGCGCCAGCAGCTTAGGTAGCGGGAGTGCAGATACGCAGTATTTT	-	TRBJ2-3	TRBV5-1	TRBD2
CASSRQDSLFLDEQYF	TGTGCCAGTAGTAGACAGGACAGTCTTTTCCTCGACGAGCAGTACTTC	-	TRBJ2-7	TRBV19	-
CASSMGSFPYEQYF	TGTGCCAGTAGTATGGGGAGTTTTCCCTACGAGCAGTACTTC	once	TRBJ2-7	TRBV19	-
CASGTSADTQYF	TGCGCCAGCGGGACTAGTGCAGATACGCAGTATTTT	-	TRBJ2-3	TRBV5-1	TRBD2
CASSQERGSNTGELFF	TGCGCCAGCAGCCAGGAGCGGGGGTCGAACACCGGGGAGCTGTTTTTT	-	TRBJ2-2	TRBV4-1	TRBD2
CASRPGLLSPHGYTF	TGTGCCAGCAGACCGGGACTACTAAGCCCCCATGGCTACACCTTC	-	TRBJ1-2	TRBV6-5	-
CASSLGLAVFTSTDTQYF	TGCGCCAGCAGCTTGGGTCTAGCGGTTTTTACTAGCACAGATACGCAGTATTTT	-	TRBJ2-3	TRBV5-1	TRBD2
CASSFRRVSNQPQHF	TGTGCCAGCAGTTTCCGCAGGGTTAGCAATCAGCCCCAGCATTTT	-	TRBJ1-5	TRBV28	-
CASSLTADTQYF	TGTGCCAGCAGTTTGACAGCAGATACGCAGTATTTT	-	TRBJ2-3	TRBV12-3/TRBV12-4	-
CASSRPGTVYTEAFF	TGTGCCAGCAGCAGACCCGGGACAGTCTACACTGAAGCTTTCTTT	-	TRBJ1-1	TRBV5-4	TRBD1
CAWSGGRARDGYTF	TGTGCCTGGAGTGGGGGCAGGGCCCGGGATGGCTACACCTTC	-	TRBJ1-2	TRBV30	-
CASSNPDSGVTDTQYF	TGTGCCAGTAGTAACCCCGATAGCGGGGTTACAGATACGCAGTATTTT	-	TRBJ2-3	TRBV19	TRBD2
CASSPTGLGNTIYF	TGCGCCAGCAGCCCGACAGGGTTAGGAAACACCATATATTTT	-	TRBJ1-3	TRBV4-1	TRBD1
CASSLDLYEQYF	TGTGCCAGCAGCCTGGACTTGTACGAGCAGTACTTC	-	TRBJ2-7	TRBV7-9	-
CASRRTGSTYEQYF	TGTGCCAGCAGACGGACAGGGTCGACCTACGAGCAGTACTTC	few	TRBJ2-7	TRBV6-5	TRBD1
CASSWGGCDGYTF	TGTGCCAGCAGTTGGGGGGGCTGTGATGGCTACACCTTC	-	TRBJ1-2	TRBV6-5	-